This TCR beta chain comes out of a study of beta chain features in type 1 diabetes. Study-level points and caveats: For Type 1 diabetes patients, all four CD4+ subsets carried TCRB CDR3s that were moderately but significantly shorter.

About this clone: Its target is not known.

There are 13 residues in the CDR3. Per the germline V gene, CDR1 is LNHDA and CDR2 is SQIVND (reference sequence). V shed 11 bases and J 3 bases; nucleotides not matched to a gene: 5. What was sequenced were expressed TCRB transcripts, since all of the isolated RNA had been reverse transcribed. Assay: immunoSEQ multiplex PCR; the TCRdb copy retains only in-frame clones and omits some. The table has 150,000 to 190,000 clones, about a tenth seen once. The genes are TRBV19 and TRBJ1-2; TRBD1 matches at 11 bases. The sequence was collected from a man between 25 and 39 years old with type 1 diabetes. Sequenced: central memory CD4+ T cells from blood. The CDR3 sequence is CASAGQGDYGYTF. The CDR3 DNA reads TGTGCCTCTGCGGGACAGGGGGACTATGGCTACACCTTC.